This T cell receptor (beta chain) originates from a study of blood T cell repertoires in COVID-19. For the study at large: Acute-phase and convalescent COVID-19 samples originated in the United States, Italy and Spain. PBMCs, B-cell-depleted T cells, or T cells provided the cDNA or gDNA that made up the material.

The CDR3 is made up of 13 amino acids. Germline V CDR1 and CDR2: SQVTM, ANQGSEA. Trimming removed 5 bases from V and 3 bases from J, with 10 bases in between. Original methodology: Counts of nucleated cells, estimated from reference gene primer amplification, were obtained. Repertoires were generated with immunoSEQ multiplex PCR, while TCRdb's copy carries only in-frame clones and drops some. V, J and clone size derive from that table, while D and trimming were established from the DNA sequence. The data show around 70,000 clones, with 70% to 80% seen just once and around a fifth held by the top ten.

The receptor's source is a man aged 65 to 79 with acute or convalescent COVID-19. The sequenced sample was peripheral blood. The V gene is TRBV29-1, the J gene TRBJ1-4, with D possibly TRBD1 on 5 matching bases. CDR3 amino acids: CSVPGGSNEKLFF. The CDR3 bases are TGCAGCGTTCCGGGGGGATCTAATGAAAAACTGTTTTTT.